This T cell receptor (beta chain) was observed in a study of OX40 agonist ivuxolimab in advanced cancers. General study points: In CD8+ T cells, expanded clones were on average more numerous than in CD4+. At 0.1 to 3.0 mg/kg, clonal expansion of CD4+ and CD8+ blood T cells had occurred by week 6. Certain nonresponding patients likewise had low normalized T-cell clonal expansion.

Clones were sequenced by immunoSEQ multiplex PCR, and TCRdb holds only the in-frame ones, with some missing. The sample lists fewer than 100,000 clones, more than 70% occurring once. Points on this clone: Its antigen remains unidentified.

The CDR3 is made up of 14 amino acids. Germline V lookup: CDR1 MDHEN, CDR2 SYDVKM. Trimming stripped 2 bases from V and 0 bases from J, with 6 bases between. The sequences come from CD4+ or CD8+ T cells sorted from blood, collected in a trial of the OX40 agonist ivuxolimab. This receptor was taken from an adult with an advanced solid tumor such as melanoma, head and neck, liver or kidney cancer. This sequence joins TRBV28 and TRBJ2-3; a possible D gene is TRBD2 (6 bases). The CDR3 loop is CASSLAGSTDTQYF. The CDR3, as DNA: TGTGCCAGCAGTTTAGCGGGGAGCACAGATACGCAGTATTTT.